The 23 T cell receptor beta chains below all came from one sample that was sequenced in a study of blood T cells in healthy people across ages. With a J-beta primer mix and a sample-barcoded 5' primer, a second PCR ran roughly 6 to 11 cycles. TCRdb passed the 5' RACE reads through MiXCR, listing each CDR3 protein once. This table holds fewer than 900,000 distinct CDR3 sequences, about 36% found once. Sequencing used blood. These TCRs come from a man between 18 and 35 years old in good health.

The genes are TRBV24-1 and TRBJ2-1; D is unresolved. The CDR3 consists of 15 residues. Trimming cost V 9 bases and J 3 bases, with 17 bases left between them. Germline loops: CDR1 KGHDR, CDR2 SFDVKD. The CDR3: CATSGYGVHYNEQFF. Here the CDR3 DNA reads TGTGCCACCTCGGGCTATGGGGTCCACTACAATGAGCAGTTCTTC.

This clonotype showed up just a few times. V and J are TRBV2 and TRBJ2-1; D uncertain. V shed 7 bases and J shed 15 bases, with 7 bases lying between them. CDR3 length equals 8 residues. Germline V lookup: CDR1 SNHLY, CDR2 FYNNEI. CDR3 nucleotides: TGTGCCAGCAATTTCAGGTTCTTC. Translating gives CASNFRFF.

The chain joins TRBV18 to TRBJ1-5; D call uncertain. The CDR3 extends over 16 amino acids. CDR1 KGHSH and CDR2 LQKENI come from the germline V gene. V was trimmed by 3 bases and J by 0 bases, leaving 12 bases between them. The CDR3 DNA is TGTGCCAGCTCACCCGTGGACTGGGGTAGCAATCAGCCCCAGCATTTT. Protein product: CASSPVDWGSNQPQHF.

The rearrangement links TRBV6-6 to TRBJ2-7, with a weak D call TRBD1 (5 bases). CDR1 and CDR2 from the germline V gene are MNHNY and SVGAGI (reference sequence). Trimming pared 2 bases from V and 0 bases from J, leaving 8 bases between. The CDR3 spans 14 residues. The CDR3 nucleotides read TGTGCCAGCAGTTACGGCAGGGTCTCCTACGAGCAGTACTTC. The encoded protein is CASSYGRVSYEQYF.

This clonotype was counted ten times or more. V and J are TRBV27 and TRBJ2-1; D is perhaps TRBD1 (6 bases). V dropped 6 bases and J dropped 3 bases, with 15 bases sitting between them. The CDR3 covers 15 residues. Germline V gives CDR1 MNHEY, CDR2 SMNVEV (reference sequence). The CDR3, as DNA: TGTGCCAGCAGACCACGACAGGTGTACTACAATGAGCAGTTCTTC. As protein: CASRPRQVYYNEQFF.

Many counts were recorded for this clonotype. The J gene is TRBJ2-7, the V gene TRBV20-1, with D hard to call. Germline V gives CDR1 DFQATT, CDR2 SNEGSKA (reference sequence). The CDR3 has 11 amino acids. The V gene lost 5 bases and the J gene lost 2 bases, with 7 bases spanning the gap. The CDR3 loop is CSAPGTYEQYF. The CDR3 region has the DNA TGCAGTGCTCCTGGGACCTACGAGCAGTACTTC.

This clonotype was seen a handful of times. The chain couples TRBV3-1 to TRBJ2-1; 9 positions match TRBD1. Germline V gene data show CDR1 as LGHDT and CDR2 as YNNKEL (reference sequence). Trimming removed 6 bases from V and 6 bases from J; junction bases left unmatched: 12. CDR3 length equals 16 residues. CDR3 in amino acids: CASRKGGTGFRNEQFF. CDR3 DNA: TGTGCCAGCAGAAAAGGGGGGACAGGGTTCCGCAATGAGCAGTTCTTC.

The chain has TRBV5-6 and TRBJ1-2; TRBD1 agrees at 8 bases. CDR1 is SGHDT and CDR2 is YYEEEE in the germline V gene. Trimming at V came to 1 base and at J to 8 bases, leaving 7 bases not matched to a gene. This CDR3 comprises 14 residues. CDR3 bases: TGTGCCAGCAGCTTGCAGGGGGCATCGGGCGGCTACACCTTC. It specifies CASSLQGASGGYTF.

This clonotype occurred many times. The chain links TRBV7-3 to TRBJ2-5; the D gene is possibly TRBD1 (5 bases). Trimming stripped 8 bases from V and 3 bases from J, with 13 bases between. From germline, CDR1 is SGHTA and CDR2 FQGTGA. CDR3 size: 13 residues. The CDR3 DNA follows: TGTGCCAGCTCACTCAGCAGGGAAGAGACCCAGTACTTC. It translates to CASSLSREETQYF.

This chain connects TRBV20-1 to TRBJ2-1; TRBD1 matches at 12 bases. CDR3 length: 18 amino acids. Germline-derived CDR1 and CDR2 are DFQATT and SNEGSKA (reference sequence). J gave up 3 bases and V 2 bases, and 11 bases lay outside the gene matches. The chain's CDR3 is CSARSNTGTGGLYNEQFF. The CDR3, as DNA: TGCAGTGCTAGATCAAATACCGGGACAGGGGGCCTCTACAATGAGCAGTTCTTC.

The CDR3 bases are TGCGCCAGCAGCCAAGATGCGGCAGGGGGTCAGCCCCAGCATTTT. It encodes CASSQDAAGGQPQHF. The chain uses TRBV4-3 and TRBJ1-5; TRBD1 agrees at 7 bases. Germline-derived CDR1 and CDR2 are LGHNA and YSLEER. Trimming removed 0 bases from V and 6 bases from J; junction bases left unmatched: 5. The CDR3 has 15 residues.

For this clonotype: A read error is possible here, since a much larger clone lies one base away. This chain joins TRBV11-1 and TRBJ2-5; D perhaps matches TRBD1 (5 bases). The germline gives CDR1 SGHAT, CDR2 FQDESV (reference sequence). The CDR3 spans 14 residues. V gave up 5 bases and J gave up 11 bases, with 21 bases separating them. The CDR3 DNA is TGTGCCAGCAGCCCTGGGGCAGGGTGGTATGAGCAGTACTTC. It yields the protein CASSPGAGWYEQYF.

This rearrangement joins TRBV14 to TRBJ2-5; no firm D call. The V end lost 4 bases, the J end lost 5 bases, and 11 bases lay between the germline ends. Germline V gene data show CDR1 as SGHDN and CDR2 as FVKESK. The CDR3 consists of 13 residues. The CDR3 DNA reads TGTGCCAGCAGCCGATTACAGTGGGAGACCCAGTACTTC. Its protein product is CASSRLQWETQYF. The variable domain in full, with the rest retrieved from reference TRBV14 and TRBJ2-5, is EAGVTQFPSHSVIEKGQTVTLRCDPISGHDNLYWYRRVMGKEIKFLLHFVKESKQDESGMPNNRFLAERTGGTYSTLKVQPAELEDSGVYFCASSRLQWETQYFGPGTRLLVL.

The V gene is TRBV12-3 or TRBV12-4, the J gene TRBJ1-5; 7 bases fit TRBD1. V was pared by 6 bases and J by 7 bases, with 9 bases of the junction left unmatched. The CDR3 extends over 14 amino acids. CDR3: CASSPDRQGQPQHF. The CDR3 DNA reads as TGTGCCAGCAGCCCGGACAGGCAGGGGCAGCCCCAGCATTTT.

In its sample, this clonotype was seen a few times. V usage is TRBV13 and J usage is TRBJ1-5, with a possible D match to TRBD1 (5 bases). Germline V gives CDR1 PRHDT, CDR2 FYEKMQ (reference sequence). There are 14 residues in the CDR3. V was trimmed by 5 bases and J by 3 bases, leaving 11 bases between them. In DNA form, the CDR3 reads TGTGCCAGCAGCCCAGGGAGGAACAATCAGCCCCAGCATTTT. It specifies CASSPGRNNQPQHF.

This clonotype turned up a few times. This chain uses TRBV2 with TRBJ1-1; D uncertain. This CDR3 comprises 15 residues. V was clipped by 10 bases and J by 5 bases, with 23 bases between them. The germline V gene encodes CDR1 SNHLY and CDR2 FYNNEI. In DNA form, the CDR3 reads TGTGCCACCATAGCTGGGGAACAGAGGAAAACTGAAGCTTTCTTT. Protein: CATIAGEQRKTEAFF.

This chain links TRBV12-3 or TRBV12-4 with TRBJ2-3; D is undetermined. The CDR3 loop spans 12 amino acids. Trimming cost V 7 bases and J 4 bases, with 9 bases left between them. Here the CDR3 DNA reads TGTGCCAGCACCCTCTTCCCAGATACGCAGTATTTT. Translating it yields CASTLFPDTQYF.

A note on this clonotype: A much larger clone is a single base away; this may be a read error. The chain recombines TRBV20-1 with TRBJ1-2; possible D gene TRBD1, 6 bases. V lost 1 base and J lost 8, with 17 bases in between. The germline gives CDR1 DFQATT, CDR2 SNEGSKA (reference sequence). This CDR3 contains 14 residues. Written as DNA, the CDR3 is TGCAGTGCTAGAGTAGGACAGCTTTTAGGGGGCTACACCTTC. As protein: CSARVGQLLGGYTF.

This clonotype came up many times. The rearrangement links TRBV20-1 to TRBJ1-2, with 7 bases identical to TRBD1. CDR1 DFQATT and CDR2 SNEGSKA come from the germline V gene (reference sequence). Trimming removed 1 base from V and 7 bases from J; junction bases left unmatched: 3. The CDR3 is made up of 12 amino acids. CDR3 sequence: CSARVAGGGYTF. The CDR3 bases are TGCAGTGCTAGAGTGGCAGGGGGTGGCTACACCTTC.

The V and J genes are TRBV7-2 and TRBJ1-1, with 9 bases identical to TRBD1. J gave up 4 bases and V 4 bases, and 13 bases lay outside the gene matches. CDR1 SGHTA and CDR2 FQGNSA come from the germline V gene. This CDR3 has 17 amino acids. The CDR3 loop reads CASSSRQGQGSGTEAFF. CDR3 nucleotide sequence: TGTGCCAGCAGCTCACGCCAGGGACAGGGATCAGGCACTGAAGCTTTCTTT.

The chain is built from TRBV10-3 and TRBJ2-2, with no clear D. Germline values: CDR1 ENHRY, CDR2 SYGVKD. CDR3 length: 12 residues. Trimming removed 4 bases from V and 5 bases from J, with 5 bases in between. The CDR3 protein is CAISVKTGELFF. In nucleotides, the CDR3 is TGTGCCATCAGTGTAAAGACCGGGGAGCTGTTTTTT.

This clonotype was recorded a few times. This chain joins TRBV20-1 and TRBJ1-2; TRBD1 is a possible D gene (5 bases). CDR1 is DFQATT, CDR2 SNEGSKA, per germline (reference sequence). V lost 0 bases and J 2 bases, leaving 13 bases between the germline ends. CDR3 length: 15 residues. CDR3: CSARDREDTNYGYTF. CDR3 bases: TGCAGTGCTAGAGATCGGGAGGACACCAACTATGGCTACACCTTC.

About this clonotype: At one boundary the junction diverges from the germline segment, which might be a read error. The chain is built from TRBV4-2 and TRBJ2-3, with D unresolved. The germline V gene encodes CDR1 LGHNA and CDR2 YNFKEQ. The CDR3 length is 17 residues. The CDR3 protein is CASNQDRQRLHTDTQYF. In DNA, the CDR3 is TGTGCCAGCAACCAAGATAGGCAGCGCCTCCACACAGATACGCAGTATTTT.